A single sample gave rise to the 13 T cell receptor beta chains below, sequenced in a study of T cells in Graves' hyperthyroidism and ophthalmopathy. Template material for amplifying TCR beta CDR3 regions consisted of RNA transcripts. The TCR CDR3 first-round RT-PCR relied on the HTBI primer set. Each CDR3 protein is one row after TCRdb ran MiXCR on the multiplex PCR reads. Here the sample spans about 340,000 distinct CDR3 sequences, over 20% being singletons. The sample comprised blood. All receptors derive from a woman aged 45-59 years with Graves' hyperthyroidism.

The genes are TRBV30 and TRBJ2-6; D is possibly TRBD2 (5 bases). The ends were cut back, 5 bases at V and 2 bases at J, with 10 bases in the middle. The CDR3 totals 14 residues. CDR1 and CDR2 (germline): GTSNPN, SVGIG (reference sequence). The CDR3 DNA reads TGTGCCTGGGGCACCGGGGCTGGGGCCAACGTCCTGACTTTC. This codes for CAWGTGAGANVLTF.

This chain connects TRBV28 to TRBJ1-2; no definite D call. The V end lost 8 bases, the J end lost 9 bases, and 13 bases lay between the germline ends. In germline, CDR1 is MDHEN, CDR2 SYDVKM. The CDR3 is made up of 11 amino acids. The DNA of the CDR3 is TGTGCCAGCGGGCGAGAAGGGCGCTACACCTTC. This codes for CASGREGRYTF.

In this sample, this clonotype turned up many times. This chain uses TRBV7-9 with TRBJ2-1; 7 bases align to TRBD1. The J segment lost 9 bases and the V segment lost 4 bases, leaving 9 bases of the junction unmatched. There are 14 residues in the CDR3. Germline CDR1 SEHNR, CDR2 FQNEAQ (reference sequence). CDR3: CASSYDRVRFEQFF. The CDR3 nucleotides are TGTGCCAGCAGCTACGACAGGGTAAGGTTTGAGCAGTTCTTC. The whole variable domain, filled in from reference TRBV7-9 and TRBJ2-1, reads DTGVSQNPRHKITKRGQNVTFRCDPISEHNRLYWYRQTLGQGPEFLTYFQNEAQLEKSRLLSDRFSAERPKGSFSTLEIQRTEQGDSAMYLCASSYDRVRFEQFFGPGTRLTVL.

This clonotype was seen ten or more times. The V and J genes are TRBV7-9 and TRBJ2-7; TRBD2 agrees at 8 bases. Germline CDR1 SEHNR, CDR2 FQNEAQ (reference sequence). The CDR3 covers 16 residues. V lost 5 bases and J lost 0; bases outside the gene matches: 9. The CDR3 spells CASSLKAGATSYEQYF. The CDR3 nucleotides are TGTGCCAGCAGCCTAAAAGCGGGAGCCACCTCCTACGAGCAGTACTTC.

The table lists this clonotype with many counts. The chain carries TRBV5-6 and TRBJ2-6; D uncertain. This CDR3 contains 13 residues. Trimming took off 3 bases at V and 2 bases at J, with 3 bases between the two ends. Germline V lookup: CDR1 SGHDT, CDR2 YYEEEE. For the CDR3, the DNA is TGTGCCAGCAGCTCCCCTGGGGCCAACGTCCTGACTTTC. Protein sequence: CASSSPGANVLTF.

This clonotype has a single count. The chain combines TRBV10-2 with TRBJ2-4; 8 bases agree with TRBD2. The CDR3 is 13 amino acids. Germline V gene lookup returns CDR1 WSHSY and CDR2 SAAADI. The V segment lost 9 bases and the J segment 8 bases; nucleotides outside the gene matches: 9. This CDR3 is CASRTGTSHIQYF. For the CDR3, the DNA is TGCGCCAGTCGGACCGGGACTAGTCACATTCAGTACTTC.

The V call is TRBV15, the J call TRBJ1-5, with D perhaps matching TRBD1 (5 bases). The CDR3 runs 15 residues. In germline, CDR1 is LNHNV, CDR2 YYDKDF (reference sequence). V dropped 1 base and J dropped 2 bases, with 9 bases sitting between them. CDR3 sequence: CATSRVLGGNQPQHF. CDR3 nucleotide sequence: TGTGCCACCAGCAGAGTATTAGGGGGCAATCAGCCCCAGCATTTT.

The chain joins TRBV5-1 to TRBJ2-2; TRBD1 matches 11 bases. The V and J ends lost 4 bases and 4 bases, in that order; junction bases with no gene match: 6. Germline CDR1 reads SGHRS; CDR2 reads YFSETQ. The CDR3 contains 16 residues. The CDR3 DNA reads as TGCGCCAGCAGCGTTGGACAGGGGGCGGTCACCGGGGAGCTGTTTTTT. This codes for CASSVGQGAVTGELFF. Variable domain in full (rest from reference TRBV5-1 and TRBJ2-2): KAGVTQTPRYLIKTRGQQVTLSCSPISGHRSVSWYQQTPGQGLQFLFEYFSETQRNKGNFPGRFSGRQFSNSRSEMNVSTLELGDSALYLCASSVGQGAVTGELFFGEGSRLTVL.

This clonotype showed up many times. The chain uses TRBV12-3 or TRBV12-4 and TRBJ1-1; D might be TRBD1 (5 bases). The CDR3 sequence is 14 residues long. Deletions cut 6 bases from V and 0 bases from J, with 11 bases between. CDR3 sequence (DNA): TGTGCCAGCAGCCAAGACAGCCTGAACACTGAAGCTTTCTTT. This sequence encodes CASSQDSLNTEAFF.

The rearrangement links TRBV3-1 to TRBJ2-3; 9 positions match TRBD2. Per the germline V gene, CDR1 is LGHDT and CDR2 is YNNKEL (reference sequence). Losses at the gene ends were 0 bases for V and 0 bases for J; bases not matched to a gene: 4. The CDR3 is made up of 17 amino acids. The CDR3 DNA is TGTGCCAGCAGCCAAGAGTGGCTAGCGGGGAGCACAGATACGCAGTATTTT. The encoded protein is CASSQEWLAGSTDTQYF.

This clonotype was seen at least ten times. The chain uses TRBV18 and TRBJ2-2; the match to TRBD2 covers 8 bases. CDR3 length: 15 residues. The V segment lost 2 bases and the J segment 4 bases; nucleotides outside the gene matches: 3. Germline assignment: CDR1 KGHSH and CDR2 LQKENI. The CDR3 region has the DNA TGTGCCAGCTCACCATTACGGGAGGGCACCGGGGAGCTGTTTTTT. Translating gives CASSPLREGTGELFF.

The V call is TRBV4-2, the J call TRBJ2-1; 14 bases are a match to TRBD2. Germline assignment: CDR1 LGHNA and CDR2 YNFKEQ. With V trimmed by 2 bases and J by 4 bases, 1 base remained unmatched. CDR3 size: 16 residues. CDR3 bases: TGTGCCAGCAGCCAAAGGACTAGCGGGGGGTACAATGAGCAGTTCTTC. Its translation is CASSQRTSGGYNEQFF.

This clonotype was recorded at least ten times. The chain couples TRBV11-3 to TRBJ2-7; TRBD2 might be the D (6 bases). The ends were cut back, 4 bases at V and 7 bases at J, with 17 bases in the middle. The CDR3 loop spans 14 amino acids. Germline V gene data show CDR1 as SGHNT and CDR2 as YENEEA. CDR3: CASSSPGREREQYF. As DNA, the CDR3 is TGTGCCAGCAGCTCCCCCGGGCGGGAACGGGAGCAGTACTTC.